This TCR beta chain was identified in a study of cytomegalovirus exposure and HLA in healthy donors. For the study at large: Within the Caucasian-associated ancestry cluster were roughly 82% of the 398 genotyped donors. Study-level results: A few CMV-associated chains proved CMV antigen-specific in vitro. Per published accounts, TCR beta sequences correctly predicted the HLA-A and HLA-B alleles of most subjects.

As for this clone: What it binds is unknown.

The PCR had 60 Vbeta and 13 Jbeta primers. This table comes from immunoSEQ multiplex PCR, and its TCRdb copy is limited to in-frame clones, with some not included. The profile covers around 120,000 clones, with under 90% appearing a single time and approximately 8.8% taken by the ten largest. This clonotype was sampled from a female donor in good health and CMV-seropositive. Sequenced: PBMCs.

The CDR3 sequence is CASSEVEGSYEQYF. DNA of the CDR3: TGTGCCAGCAGTGAAGTGGAGGGGTCCTACGAGCAGTACTTC. This chain links TRBV25-1 with TRBJ2-7, with D perhaps matching TRBD2 (6 bases). Germline V CDR1 and CDR2: MGHDK, SYGVNS. Trimming pared 2 bases from V and 1 base from J, leaving 9 bases between. The CDR3 is 14 amino acids.